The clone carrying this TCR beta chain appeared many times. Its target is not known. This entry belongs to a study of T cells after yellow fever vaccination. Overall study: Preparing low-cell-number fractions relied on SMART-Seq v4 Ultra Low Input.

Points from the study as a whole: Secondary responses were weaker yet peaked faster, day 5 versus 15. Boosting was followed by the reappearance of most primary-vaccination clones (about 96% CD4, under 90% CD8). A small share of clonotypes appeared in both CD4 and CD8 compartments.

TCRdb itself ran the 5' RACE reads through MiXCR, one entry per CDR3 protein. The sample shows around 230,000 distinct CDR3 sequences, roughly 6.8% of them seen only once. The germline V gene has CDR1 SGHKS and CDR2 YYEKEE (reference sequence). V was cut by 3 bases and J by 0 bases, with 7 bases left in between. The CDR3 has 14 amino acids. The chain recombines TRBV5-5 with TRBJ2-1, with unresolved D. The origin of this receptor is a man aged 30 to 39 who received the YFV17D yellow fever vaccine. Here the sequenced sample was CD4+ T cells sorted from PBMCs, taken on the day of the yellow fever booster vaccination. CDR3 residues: CASSSSDSYNEQFF. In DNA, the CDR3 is TGTGCCAGCAGCTCAAGTGACTCCTACAATGAGCAGTTCTTC. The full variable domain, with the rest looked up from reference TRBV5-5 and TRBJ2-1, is DAGVTQSPTHLIKTRGQQVTLRCSPISGHKSVSWYQQVLGQGPQFIFQYYEKEERGRGNFPDRFSARQFPNYSSELNVNALLLGDSALYLCASSSSDSYNEQFFGPGTRLTVL.